This TCR beta chain was sequenced for a study of blood T cell repertoires in COVID-19. Background on the study: Sites across the United States, Italy and Spain contributed samples from acute and convalescent COVID-19. T cells, B-cell-depleted T cells, or PBMCs provided the cDNA or gDNA that served as material.

V dropped 6 bases and J dropped 0 bases, with 9 bases sitting between them. The length of the CDR3 is 13 residues. CDR1 is SNHLY, CDR2 FYNNEI, per germline. In the source study's methods: By means of reference gene primer amplification, nucleated cell counts were estimated. Some clones are missing from TCRdb's copy, which holds only in-frame ones; the method was immunoSEQ multiplex PCR. The DNA gave D and trimming, while V, J and clone size come from that table. Of over 50,000 clones in the sample, approximately 85% were seen once. The sequencing sample was made of peripheral blood. The TCR comes from a human donor in a cohort sampled during active COVID-19. The chain links TRBV2 to TRBJ2-7; tentatively, D is TRBD2 (5 bases). CDR3 residues: CASRHTSSYEQYF. CDR3 bases: TGTGCCAGCAGACATACTAGCTCCTACGAGCAGTACTTC. The variable domain in full, with the rest retrieved from reference TRBV2 and TRBJ2-7, is EPEVTQTPSHQVTQMGQEVILRCVPISNHLYFYWYRQILGQKVEFLVSFYNNEISEKSEIFDDQFSVERPDGSNFTLKIRSTKLEDSAMYFCASRHTSSYEQYFGPGTRLTVT.